The rows below give T cell receptor beta chains drawn from one sample of a study of siplizumab effects on memory and regulatory T cells. Repertoires were generated with immunoSEQ multiplex PCR, while TCRdb's copy carries only in-frame clones and drops some. The sample holds 100,000 or so clones, 90% to 95% seen once. The material sequenced was Tregs sorted from blood. These receptors all come from a human donor in good health. CDR3s include the opening cysteine and the closing phenylalanine or tryptophan. D genes are given only for firm matches. The size entry is marked missing in some rows and otherwise reads once, few, many or a size class.

J gene: TRBJ2-3
clone size: -
D gene: -
V gene: TRBV5-1
CDR3 DNA: TGCGCCAGCAGCTTTGGAGCGGGCCAGATAAACACAGATACGCAGTATTTT
CDR3 protein: CASSFGAGQINTDTQYF

J gene: TRBJ1-2
clone size: -
D gene: -
V gene: TRBV5-4
CDR3 DNA: TGTGCCAGCAGCCCGGCCAGAAACTATGGCTACACCTTC
CDR3 protein: CASSPARNYGYTF

J gene: TRBJ2-5
clone size: -
D gene: -
V gene: TRBV7-8
CDR3 DNA: TGTGCCAGCAGCTTAGGGGGATTTCAAGAGACCCAGTACTTC
CDR3 protein: CASSLGGFQETQYF

J gene: TRBJ2-2
clone size: once
D gene: TRBD2
V gene: TRBV18
CDR3 DNA: TGTGCCAGCTCACCGGAACTAACTAGCGCCACCGGGGAGCTGTTTTTT
CDR3 protein: CASSPELTSATGELFF

J gene: TRBJ2-3
clone size: -
D gene: TRBD2
V gene: TRBV19
CDR3 DNA: TGTGCCAGTAGTATAGGGGGACTAAACACAGATACGCAGTATTTT
CDR3 protein: CASSIGGLNTDTQYF

J gene: TRBJ1-3
clone size: once
D gene: -
V gene: TRBV30
CDR3 DNA: TGTGCCTGGAGCCCGACAGGTCCGGGCGGAAACACCATATATTTT
CDR3 protein: CAWSPTGPGGNTIYF

J gene: TRBJ2-1
clone size: -
D gene: TRBD2
V gene: TRBV27
CDR3 DNA: TGTGCCAGCAGTTTCGGGCTAGCGGGCTACAATGAGCAGTTCTTC
CDR3 protein: CASSFGLAGYNEQFF

J gene: TRBJ1-2
clone size: -
D gene: -
V gene: TRBV4-1
CDR3 DNA: TGCGCCAGCAGCCGACCACCAGGAGATGGCTACACCTTC
CDR3 protein: CASSRPPGDGYTF

J gene: TRBJ2-5
clone size: -
D gene: TRBD2
V gene: TRBV6-1
CDR3 DNA: TGTGCCAGCAGTGAAGCGCTTCTTGGGGGAGGGCCAGAGACCCAGTACTTC
CDR3 protein: CASSEALLGGGPETQYF

J gene: TRBJ2-7
clone size: -
D gene: -
V gene: TRBV7-9
CDR3 DNA: TGTGCCAGCAGCTCCCATCTAGCGTTCTACGAGCAGTACTTC
CDR3 protein: CASSSHLAFYEQYF

J gene: TRBJ2-3
clone size: -
D gene: -
V gene: TRBV28
CDR3 DNA: TGTGCCAGCGAAAGCGGTAGCACAGATACGCAGTATTTT
CDR3 protein: CASESGSTDTQYF

J gene: TRBJ2-2
clone size: -
D gene: TRBD2
V gene: TRBV9
CDR3 DNA: TGTGCCAGCAGCGTAGTCGGGGGGTTCGCGAACACCGGGGAGCTGTTTTTT
CDR3 protein: CASSVVGGFANTGELFF

J gene: TRBJ2-3
clone size: -
D gene: TRBD1
V gene: TRBV5-1
CDR3 DNA: TGCGCCAGCAGCTCCCTCGGGACAGGGGGCACAGATACGCAGTATTTT
CDR3 protein: CASSSLGTGGTDTQYF

J gene: TRBJ2-3
clone size: -
D gene: TRBD2
V gene: TRBV27
CDR3 DNA: TGTGCCAGCAGTTTTACGGGACTAGATTACACAGATACGCAGTATTTT
CDR3 protein: CASSFTGLDYTDTQYF

J gene: TRBJ2-2
clone size: -
D gene: TRBD1
V gene: TRBV10-1
CDR3 DNA: TGCGCCAGCAGCCCCCAGAAAGGGGGCCCCGGGGAGCTGTTTTTT
CDR3 protein: CASSPQKGGPGELFF

J gene: TRBJ2-1
clone size: -
D gene: -
V gene: TRBV6-5
CDR3 DNA: TGTGCCAGCAGCCGAGGACTGGTTTCCTACAATGAGCAGTTCTTC
CDR3 protein: CASSRGLVSYNEQFF

J gene: TRBJ2-7
clone size: -
D gene: TRBD1
V gene: TRBV12-5
CDR3 DNA: TGTGCTAGTGGTTTGAGGCCCGCACCGGGACAGGGGATGATCGACGAGCAGTACTTC
CDR3 protein: CASGLRPAPGQGMIDEQYF

J gene: TRBJ2-5
clone size: once
D gene: -
V gene: TRBV6-6
CDR3 DNA: TGTGCCAGCAGTCTCAAAGAGACCCAGTACTTC
CDR3 protein: CASSLKETQYF

J gene: TRBJ2-1
clone size: -
D gene: -
V gene: TRBV29-1
CDR3 DNA: TGCAGCGTTGAATTTTACGTCCGGGGTGGGGCGGCGGAGCAGTTCTTC
CDR3 protein: CSVEFYVRGGAAEQFF

J gene: TRBJ2-7
clone size: -
D gene: TRBD1
V gene: TRBV28
CDR3 DNA: TGTGCCAGCAGTCACCCACGGACAGGGGTTAGGGAGCAGTACTTC
CDR3 protein: CASSHPRTGVREQYF

J gene: TRBJ1-1
clone size: -
D gene: TRBD1
V gene: TRBV10-1
CDR3 DNA: TGCGCCAGCAATACTGATAAATACAGGGGTGAGAACACTGAAGCTTTCTTT
CDR3 protein: CASNTDKYRGENTEAFF

J gene: TRBJ1-4
clone size: -
D gene: TRBD1
V gene: TRBV28
CDR3 DNA: TGTGCCAGCAGACCCCGGAGGGGGCGCGGATCTAATGAAAAACTGTTTTTT
CDR3 protein: CASRPRRGRGSNEKLFF

J gene: TRBJ2-1
clone size: -
D gene: TRBD2
V gene: TRBV29-1
CDR3 DNA: TGCAGCGCTTCGGAGCAGGGACTAGCGTCGGTTGAGCAGTTCTTC
CDR3 protein: CSASEQGLASVEQFF

J gene: TRBJ2-7
clone size: -
D gene: TRBD2
V gene: TRBV19
CDR3 DNA: TGTGCCAGTAGTCCCTTGGGGGGGTCTGACTACGAGCAGTACTTC
CDR3 protein: CASSPLGGSDYEQYF

J gene: TRBJ2-3
clone size: -
D gene: -
V gene: TRBV7-9
CDR3 DNA: TGTGCCAGCAGCTTATCTGCAGATACGCAGTATTTT
CDR3 protein: CASSLSADTQYF

J gene: TRBJ2-3
clone size: -
D gene: TRBD2
V gene: TRBV5-1
CDR3 DNA: TGCGCCAGCAGCTTGGCCATAGCTGGCGGGAGTACAGATACGCAGTATTTT
CDR3 protein: CASSLAIAGGSTDTQYF

J gene: TRBJ2-7
clone size: -
D gene: -
V gene: TRBV19
CDR3 DNA: TGTGCCAGTAGTATAGGGATTCCAGGGATGTACGAGCAGTACTTC
CDR3 protein: CASSIGIPGMYEQYF

J gene: TRBJ2-1
clone size: -
D gene: -
V gene: TRBV9
CDR3 DNA: TGTGCCAGCAGCGTAAATACGGATCCGTACAATGAGCAGTTCTTC
CDR3 protein: CASSVNTDPYNEQFF

J gene: TRBJ2-7
clone size: -
D gene: -
V gene: TRBV6-1
CDR3 DNA: TGTGCCAGCAGTGACGGGGGTAGACAGGTATCCTACGAGCAGTACTTC
CDR3 protein: CASSDGGRQVSYEQYF

J gene: TRBJ1-4
clone size: -
D gene: -
V gene: TRBV4-1
CDR3 DNA: TGCGCCAGCAGCCAAGCCATCACTGCAACTAATGAAAAACTGTTTTTT
CDR3 protein: CASSQAITATNEKLFF

J gene: TRBJ2-5
clone size: -
D gene: TRBD2
V gene: TRBV10-1
CDR3 DNA: TGCGCCAGCAGTGGGACTAGTGACGGGACCCAGTACTTC
CDR3 protein: CASSGTSDGTQYF

J gene: TRBJ1-1
clone size: -
D gene: TRBD1
V gene: TRBV9
CDR3 DNA: TGTGCCAGCAGCGTAGACACGGGACAGGGAAACACTGAAGCTTTCTTT
CDR3 protein: CASSVDTGQGNTEAFF

J gene: TRBJ2-2
clone size: -
D gene: -
V gene: TRBV29-1
CDR3 DNA: TGCAGCGTTGACAGGGTGAACACCGGGGAGCTGTTTTTT
CDR3 protein: CSVDRVNTGELFF

J gene: TRBJ1-4
clone size: -
D gene: TRBD1
V gene: TRBV28
CDR3 DNA: TGTGCCAGCAGCCTGACAGGGGAGGGAACTAATGAAAAACTGTTTTTT
CDR3 protein: CASSLTGEGTNEKLFF

J gene: TRBJ2-7
clone size: -
D gene: TRBD1
V gene: TRBV5-1
CDR3 DNA: TGCGCCAGCAGCCGGGACAGGGGGGTCTACGAGCAGTACTTC
CDR3 protein: CASSRDRGVYEQYF

J gene: TRBJ2-7
clone size: -
D gene: TRBD2
V gene: TRBV9
CDR3 DNA: TGTGCCAGCAGCGTACCCACCGGGAGGACCTCCTACGAGCAGTACTTC
CDR3 protein: CASSVPTGRTSYEQYF

J gene: TRBJ1-1
clone size: -
D gene: -
V gene: TRBV7-6
CDR3 DNA: TGTGCCAGCAGCCTTTACGACAGCGAAGCTTTCTTT
CDR3 protein: CASSLYDSEAFF

J gene: TRBJ1-5
clone size: -
D gene: -
V gene: TRBV28
CDR3 DNA: TGTGCCAGCAGGGGTAATCAGCCCCAGCATTTT
CDR3 protein: CASRGNQPQHF

J gene: TRBJ2-3
clone size: -
D gene: TRBD2
V gene: TRBV18
CDR3 DNA: TGTGCCAGCTCACCTACCGGGACTAGCTTAGATACGCAGTATTTT
CDR3 protein: CASSPTGTSLDTQYF

J gene: TRBJ1-4
clone size: -
D gene: -
V gene: TRBV27
CDR3 DNA: TGTGCCAGCAGTTTTCTGGGAGGCCACGGGAGAGAACTGTTTTTT
CDR3 protein: CASSFLGGHGRELFF

J gene: TRBJ2-7
clone size: -
D gene: -
V gene: TRBV28
CDR3 DNA: TGTGCCAGCCTCCAAGGGGGCGAGCAGTACTTC
CDR3 protein: CASLQGGEQYF

J gene: TRBJ1-2
clone size: -
D gene: TRBD1
V gene: TRBV5-1
CDR3 DNA: TGCGCCAGCAGCTCCACAGGGGGCGCGAATTTCAGGAACTATGGCTACACCTTC
CDR3 protein: CASSSTGGANFRNYGYTF

J gene: TRBJ2-2
clone size: -
D gene: TRBD2
V gene: TRBV13
CDR3 DNA: TGTGCCAGCAGCTGGGGACTAGCAGTGAACACCGGGGAGCTGTTTTTT
CDR3 protein: CASSWGLAVNTGELFF